The 27 T cell receptor beta chains presented below share a single source sample, sequenced in a study of blood T cells in healthy people across ages. Primed by a sample-barcoded 5' primer and a J-beta primer mix, a second PCR proceeded for roughly 7 to 12 cycles. MiXCR, applied by TCRdb to the 5' RACE reads, yields one record per CDR3 protein. This table holds roughly 800,000 distinct CDR3 sequences, about 25% found once. Another study also made use of these data, one on T cells of mothers and their children.

The specimen was blood. The receptors come from a boy between 10 and 17 years old in good health.

Only a few counts were recorded for this clonotype. The rearrangement uses TRBV19 and TRBJ2-7; D is possibly TRBD1 or TRBD2 (5 bases each). V was shortened by 7 bases and J by 5 bases, with 21 bases between the two germline ends. CDR3 length equals 15 residues. From germline, CDR1 is LNHDA and CDR2 SQIVND (reference sequence). Here the CDR3 DNA reads TGTGCCAGTACCCCCAGAGGGGCACTCGGCCACGAGCAGTACTTC. This encodes CASTPRGALGHEQYF.

This clonotype was observed a few times. The chain employs TRBV3-1 and TRBJ2-5; TRBD2 agrees at 7 bases. The CDR3 covers 14 residues. After removal of 4 bases from V and 5 bases from J, the junction contained 7 bases not matched to a gene. Germline V gives CDR1 LGHDT, CDR2 YNNKEL (reference sequence). The CDR3 sequence is CASSPRTRLETQYF. CDR3 nucleotides: TGTGCCAGCAGCCCGCGGACTAGATTGGAGACCCAGTACTTC.

About this clonotype: The junction shows a germline mismatch at one end, possibly a read error. Here the CDR3 reads CASSFREEDNGQFF. The CDR3 coding sequence is TGTGCCAGCAGTTTTCGGGAGGAGGACAATGGGCAGTTCTTC. The chain employs TRBV28 and TRBJ2-1, with 7 bases fitting TRBD2. Germline values: CDR1 MDHEN, CDR2 SYDVKM. This CDR3 is built from 14 residues. The full variable domain, its missing parts supplied by reference TRBV28 and TRBJ2-1, is DVKVTQSSRYLVKRTGEKVFLECVQDMDHENMFWYRQDPGLGLRLIYFSYDVKMKEKGDIPEGYSVSREKKERFSLILESASTNQTSMYLCASSFREEDNGQFFGPGTRLTVL.

The chain recombines TRBV29-1 with TRBJ2-7; D gene ambiguous. The V and J ends lost 5 bases and 7 bases respectively, with 12 bases between them. The CDR3 contains 11 residues. CDR1 is SQVTM and CDR2 is ANQGSEA in the germline V gene. CDR3 protein: CSVTYLGEQYF. For the CDR3, the DNA is TGCAGCGTTACTTACCTGGGGGAGCAGTACTTC.

A few counts support this clonotype. The chain is built from TRBV7-9 and TRBJ2-5, with TRBD2 matching 12 bases. The J call may be mistaken, given a closer DNA end match to TRBJ2-1. Germline assignment: CDR1 SEHNR and CDR2 FQNEAQ (reference sequence). The length of the CDR3 is 15 residues. The CDR3 protein is CASSETSGRSPWQFF. CDR3 bases: TGTGCCAGCAGCGAAACTAGCGGGAGGAGCCCATGGCAGTTCTTC.

This clonotype has just a few counts. The chain is built from TRBV6-2 or TRBV6-3 and TRBJ2-7; unclear D gene. V was trimmed by 0 bases and J by 4 bases, leaving 13 bases between them. CDR1 and CDR2 (germline): MNHEY, SVGEGT. CDR3 size: 15 residues. The CDR3: CASSYSVASAYEQYF. The CDR3 nucleotides read TGTGCCAGCAGTTACTCTGTGGCCTCCGCATACGAGCAGTACTTC.

The genes are TRBV24-1 and TRBJ2-5, with 12 bases lining up with TRBD1. Judging by the DNA end, TRBJ2-7 fits better; the J call may be wrong. This CDR3 spans 16 amino acids. CDR1 is KGHDR and CDR2 is SFDVKD in the germline V gene. The CDR3 coding sequence is TGTGCCACCAGTGATTTGCAAGGGACAGGGGGCCACGAGCAGTACTTC. Protein product: CATSDLQGTGGHEQYF.

This clonotype was seen only a few times. The chain employs TRBV18 and TRBJ2-7; D unclear. CDR1 is KGHSH, CDR2 LQKENI, per germline. The CDR3 spans 13 residues. The ends were cut back, 6 bases at V and 1 base at J, with 10 bases in the middle. In DNA, the CDR3 is TGTGCCAGCTCGCCAGCCAATTCCTACGAGCAGTACTTC. Protein: CASSPANSYEQYF.

A few counts support this clonotype. This chain uses TRBV12-3 or TRBV12-4 with TRBJ2-5; 9 nucleotides align to TRBD2. The CDR3 runs to 14 residues. The junction had 7 bases not matched to a gene; V was cut back by 7 bases and J by 4 bases. The DNA of the CDR3 is TGTGCCAGCACCACGTTAGCGGGAGTAGAGACCCAGTACTTC. It specifies CASTTLAGVETQYF.

The chain uses TRBV4-2 and TRBJ2-5, with 10 bases aligning to TRBD1. The CDR3 has 14 amino acids. The germline V gene has CDR1 LGHNA and CDR2 YNFKEQ. V shed 3 bases and J 5 bases; nucleotides not matched to a gene: 3. The CDR3 sequence: CASSHPDRGETQYF. In nucleotides, the CDR3 is TGTGCCAGCAGCCACCCGGACAGGGGGGAGACCCAGTACTTC.

The count of this clonotype is one. V is TRBV5-1 and J is TRBJ2-5, with D maybe TRBD2 (5 bases). V was pared by 3 bases and J by 0 bases, with 12 bases between. CDR1 is SGHRS and CDR2 is YFSETQ in the germline V gene. The CDR3 totals 15 residues. CDR3 sequence (DNA): TGCGCCAGCAGCTACCGGGGAGCGTACCAAGAGACCCAGTACTTC. Protein: CASSYRGAYQETQYF.

This clonotype occurred a few times. The chain has TRBV24-1 and TRBJ2-5, with TRBD1 identical over 8 bases. Germline CDR1 and CDR2: KGHDR and SFDVKD. CDR3 length: 15 residues. Germline trimming cut 4 bases from V and 5 bases from J; bases unmatched to any gene: 8. The CDR3 reads CATSDTRTGRETQYF. CDR3 in DNA: TGTGCCACCAGTGACACAAGGACAGGGAGGGAGACCCAGTACTTC.

This clonotype appeared a few times. The rearrangement links TRBV6-2 or TRBV6-3 to TRBJ2-5; 7 bases match TRBD1. The CDR3 extends over 16 amino acids. After removal of 4 bases from V and 7 bases from J, the junction contained 15 bases not matched to a gene. The germline CDR1 and CDR2 sequences are MNHEY and SVGEGT. As DNA, the CDR3 is TGTGCCAGCAGTTCCCCAAGGACAGGAGCAATTGGGACCCAGTACTTC. It is translated as CASSSPRTGAIGTQYF.

The CDR3 region has the DNA TGTGCCAGCAGCCGTACTTTGCCGGGACAAGACCCAGATAGCAATCAGCCCCAGCATTTT. Translation: CASSRTLPGQDPDSNQPQHF. The chain uses TRBV6-2 or TRBV6-3 and TRBJ1-5; perhaps TRBD1 as D (6 bases). This CDR3 is 20 amino acids long. Trimming took off 6 bases at V and 0 bases at J, with 27 bases between the two ends. Per germline, CDR1 MNHEY and CDR2 SVGEGT.

The rearrangement links TRBV5-1 to TRBJ1-2, with D possibly matching TRBD1 (5 bases). Trimming took 5 bases from V and 6 from J, leaving 23 bases between them. The V gene's germline CDR1 is SGHRS and CDR2 YFSETQ. This CDR3 spans 16 amino acids. The CDR3 loop is CASRTDGWTLGDGYTF. DNA of the CDR3: TGCGCCAGCAGGACGGACGGATGGACGTTGGGGGATGGCTACACCTTC.

This clonotype was seen a few times. This chain links TRBV29-1 with TRBJ2-7; TRBD2 aligns across 9 bases. V shed 0 bases and J 0 bases; nucleotides not matched to a gene: 6. Germline lookup yields CDR1 SQVTM and CDR2 ANQGSEA. This CDR3 spans 16 amino acids. The CDR3 region is CSVEDSTSGPSYEQYF. In nucleotides, the CDR3 is TGCAGCGTTGAAGATTCCACTAGCGGGCCCTCCTACGAGCAGTACTTC.

This clonotype was found a few times. The chain carries TRBV12-3 or TRBV12-4 and TRBJ2-1; D not resolved. CDR3 length: 11 residues. V was trimmed by 4 bases and J by 7 bases, leaving 5 bases between them. The CDR3 DNA reads TGTGCCAGCAGTTCCATGAATGAGCAGTTCTTC. As protein: CASSSMNEQFF.

This clonotype has at least ten counts. J is TRBJ2-5 and V is TRBV5-8, with 14 bases matching TRBD2. The end of the DNA aligns better with TRBJ2-1, so the J call may be wrong. The germline gives CDR1 SGHTS, CDR2 YDEGEE. The CDR3 consists of 15 residues. The CDR3 loop reads CASSQGLAGDNEQFF. The CDR3 nucleotides are TGTGCCAGCAGCCAGGGACTAGCGGGAGACAATGAGCAGTTCTTC.

This chain links TRBV12-3 or TRBV12-4 with TRBJ2-1, with TRBD2 matching over 7 bases. The CDR3 is 14 amino acids. J was trimmed by 8 bases and V by 1 base; bases with no gene match: 5. CDR3 loop: CASSLGSGVDEQFF. CDR3 sequence (DNA): TGTGCCAGCAGTTTAGGGAGCGGGGTCGATGAGCAGTTCTTC.

This clonotype was seen only once. The rearrangement uses TRBV6-1 and TRBJ2-1; the match to TRBD1 covers 8 bases. The CDR3 covers 13 residues. Germline-derived CDR1 and CDR2 are MNHNS and SASEGT. V trimming: 0 bases; J trimming: 10 bases; junction bases outside the gene matches: 2. The CDR3 loop reads CASSEAYRGEQFF. CDR3 nucleotides: TGTGCCAGCAGTGAAGCTTACAGGGGGGAGCAGTTCTTC.

V is TRBV11-2 and J is TRBJ2-5; 8 bases are a match to TRBD2. This CDR3 has 15 amino acids. Germline V lookup: CDR1 SGHAT, CDR2 FQNNGV. Trimming removed 4 bases from V and 3 bases from J; junction bases left unmatched: 7. The CDR3 region is CASSSGLGLKETQYF. For the CDR3, the DNA is TGTGCCAGCAGCTCGGGACTAGGACTGAAAGAGACCCAGTACTTC.

The J gene is TRBJ2-1, the V gene TRBV29-1, with 13 nucleotides matching TRBD2. From germline, CDR1 is SQVTM and CDR2 ANQGSEA. The CDR3 runs 14 residues. Losses at the gene ends were 6 bases for V and 8 bases for J; bases not matched to a gene: 7. As DNA, the CDR3 is TGCAGCGTCTTGACTAGCGGGAGGCTCGATGAGCAGTTCTTC. This codes for CSVLTSGRLDEQFF.

This clonotype was counted at least ten times. The V call is TRBV29-1, the J call TRBJ1-4; D ambiguous. The CDR3 spans 11 residues. V shed 3 bases and J shed 7 bases, with 6 bases lying between them. Germline loops: CDR1 SQVTM, CDR2 ANQGSEA. CDR3 sequence: CSVERGEKLFF. In DNA, the CDR3 is TGCAGCGTTGAGAGAGGTGAAAAACTGTTTTTT. The full variable domain, its missing parts supplied by reference TRBV29-1 and TRBJ1-4, is SAVISQKPSRDICQRGTSLTIQCQVDSQVTMMFWYRQQPGQSLTLIATANQGSEATYESGFVIDKFPISRPNLTFSTLTVSNMSPEDSSIYLCSVERGEKLFFGSGTQLSVL.

The CDR3 region is CASSLASGDRIYGYTF. CDR3 DNA sequence: TGCGCCAGCAGCTTGGCGTCAGGGGACCGGATCTATGGCTACACCTTC. V and J are TRBV5-1 and TRBJ1-2, with D possibly being TRBD1 (6 bases). Germline V gene lookup returns CDR1 SGHRS and CDR2 YFSETQ. With 0 bases removed from V and 4 bases from J, the gap between germline ends came to 16 bases. The CDR3 consists of 16 residues.

The chain couples TRBV6-2 or TRBV6-3 to TRBJ2-7; TRBD2 matches at 7 bases. V lost 5 bases, J lost 0 bases, and 7 bases stayed unmatched. Germline loops: CDR1 MNHEY, CDR2 SVGEGT. CDR3 length equals 15 residues. The CDR3 nucleotides are TGTGCCAGCAGTACGGGACTATCCGTCTCCTACGAGCAGTACTTC. It is translated as CASSTGLSVSYEQYF.

CDR3 sequence: CASSWEAGAPYYEQYF. The CDR3 DNA reads as TGTGCCAGCAGTTGGGAAGCGGGAGCTCCTTACTACGAGCAGTACTTC. V usage is TRBV27 and J usage is TRBJ2-7; TRBD2 aligns across 8 bases. The CDR3 has 16 residues. CDR1 and CDR2 from the germline V gene are MNHEY and SMNVEV (reference sequence). Trimming took 4 bases from V and 3 from J; bases not matched to a gene: 11.

V is TRBV20-1 and J is TRBJ2-5; D call uncertain. V was trimmed by 7 bases and J by 2 bases, leaving 8 bases between them. Germline values: CDR1 DFQATT, CDR2 SNEGSKA (reference sequence). The CDR3 runs to 11 residues. The CDR3 region has the DNA TGCAGTGGTTGGTCTCAAGAGACCCAGTACTTC. Its protein product is CSGWSQETQYF.